Listed below are T cell receptor beta chains from one sample, sequenced in a study of T cells in localized non-small cell lung cancer. The table came from immunoSEQ multiplex PCR; TCRdb's copy has only in-frame clones and leaves some out. The table includes tens of thousands of clones, about 88% detected once. The sample was peripheral blood, taken before any cancer treatment. These receptors were obtained from a woman aged 35-70 years with stage I squamous cell lung carcinoma. Each CDR3 is given with its conserved first and last residue. Fields, in order: clone size, V gene, J gene, D gene, CDR3 DNA, CDR3 protein. The D gene is left open where the match is weak. The size entry is marked missing in some rows and otherwise reads once, few, many or a size class.

-	TRBV18	TRBJ2-3	-	TGTGCCAGCTCCCCCAGGCTCCTCCTCACAGATACGCAGTATTTT	CASSPRLLLTDTQYF
-	TRBV5-6	TRBJ2-1	TRBD1	TGTGCCAGCAGCTTGGGGACAGGCTCCTACAATGAGCAGTTCTTC	CASSLGTGSYNEQFF
-	TRBV10-2	TRBJ1-1	-	TGCGCCAGCAGTGATGGGACTGAAGCTTTCTTT	CASSDGTEAFF
-	TRBV10-3	TRBJ2-7	TRBD1	TGTGCCATCAGTGGGCCGCAGGGGGCCAGCTCCTACGAGCAGTACTTC	CAISGPQGASSYEQYF
-	TRBV6-1	TRBJ1-2	-	TGTGCCAGCAGTTTACCTCAGGATGGTGATGGCTACACCTTC	CASSLPQDGDGYTF
-	TRBV27	TRBJ2-7	-	TGTGCCAGCAGTCTGGTAGGAAGGGGAAGGGTCCCCTACGAGCAGTACTTC	CASSLVGRGRVPYEQYF
-	TRBV5-8	TRBJ2-3	TRBD1	TGTGCCAGCCAGAAACAGGGGGTCACAGATACGCAGTATTTT	CASQKQGVTDTQYF
-	TRBV10-3	TRBJ1-1	-	TGTGCCATCAGAGAGGACGGTAGCACTGAAGCTTTCTTT	CAIREDGSTEAFF
-	TRBV6-5	TRBJ2-7	-	TGTGCCAGCAGTCTACAGGGCTACGAGCAGTACTTC	CASSLQGYEQYF
-	TRBV6-1	TRBJ1-1	-	TGTGCCAGCAGTGAGAGCCTCAGGGGAGGAGCTTTCTTT	CASSESLRGGAFF
-	TRBV9	TRBJ2-5	TRBD1	TGTGCCAGCACCCAGGGACAGTACCAAGAGACCCAGTACTTC	CASTQGQYQETQYF
-	TRBV5-4	TRBJ1-2	TRBD1	TGTGCCAGCAGCCCTGGACAGGACATGACGGGCGGCTACACCTTC	CASSPGQDMTGGYTF
once	TRBV7-8	TRBJ2-7	TRBD1	TGTGCCAGCAGCCTGGACAGGGTTTTCGAGCAGTACTTC	CASSLDRVFEQYF
-	TRBV2	TRBJ1-6	-	TGTGCCAGCAGTCTATATAATTCACCCCTCCACTTT	CASSLYNSPLHF
-	TRBV5-1	TRBJ2-7	-	TGCGCCAGCAGCTTGGACGGGACACCTCCCTACGAGCAGTACTTC	CASSLDGTPPYEQYF
few	TRBV7-9	TRBJ1-3	-	TGTGCCAGCAGCTTCCTAAGCAACACCATATATTTT	CASSFLSNTIYF
once	TRBV6-5	TRBJ1-2	-	TGTGCCAGCAGGTCGCCCGGGGAAGGCTATGGCTACACCTTC	CASRSPGEGYGYTF
-	TRBV9	TRBJ1-4	-	TGTGCCAGCAGCGGAGGACTCGTTTCGGGTGAAAAACTGTTTTTT	CASSGGLVSGEKLFF
few	TRBV7-8	TRBJ1-2	-	TGTGCCAGCAGCTTAGGTCTGGAAGGCTACACCTTC	CASSLGLEGYTF
-	TRBV5-6	TRBJ2-7	-	TGTGCCAGCAGCTTGGTCGACTCCTACGAGCAGTACTTC	CASSLVDSYEQYF
-	TRBV30	TRBJ1-1	TRBD1	TGTGCCTGGATAGAGGGGGCAGGGGATAATGAAGCTTTCTTT	CAWIEGAGDNEAFF
-	TRBV6-6	TRBJ1-1	TRBD1	TGTGCCAGCAGTTTCGCGGCAGGGGGTTCGAACACTGAAGCTTTCTTT	CASSFAAGGSNTEAFF
-	TRBV21-1	TRBJ2-7	-	TGTGCCAGCAGCAAAAAACCGGGACAGAGCTACGAGCAGTACTTC	CASSKKPGQSYEQYF
-	TRBV6-5	TRBJ2-7	TRBD1	TGTGCCAGCAGTTCACAGGGGGCCGGGTACGAGCAGTACTTC	CASSSQGAGYEQYF
-	TRBV5-1	TRBJ1-2	-	TGCGCCAGCAGCCCGGAGGCCGGGGGGGTCCATGGCTACACCTTC	CASSPEAGGVHGYTF
-	TRBV11-2	TRBJ1-1	-	TGTGCCAGCAGCTTAGATATCTCCGGCCTTGTGGCCCGGTTT	CASSLDISGLVARF
few	TRBV6-1	TRBJ1-5	-	TGTGCCAGCAGTGAATCTCCGGGAAGCAATCAGCCCCAGCATTTT	CASSESPGSNQPQHF
-	TRBV19	TRBJ2-3	-	TGTGCCAGTAGTATAGCGGGACACCTGACAGATACGCAGTATTTT	CASSIAGHLTDTQYF
-	TRBV5-5	TRBJ2-7	-	TGTGCCAGCAGCTTGCAGGGGACAACCTACGAGCAGTACTTC	CASSLQGTTYEQYF
-	TRBV7-9	TRBJ1-6	-	TGTGCCAGCAGCTCAATGGGGACCCATAATTCACCCCTCCACTTT	CASSSMGTHNSPLHF
-	TRBV15	TRBJ2-7	-	TGTGCCACCAGCAGAGGACGCGGCAGGGGCTTATACGAGCAGTACTTC	CATSRGRGRGLYEQYF
once	TRBV30	TRBJ2-1	TRBD2	TGTGCCTGGAGTTTACTAGCGGGGACATACAATGAGCAGTTCTTC	CAWSLLAGTYNEQFF
-	TRBV19	TRBJ1-2	-	TGTGCCAGTAGTATTGATCCGGGGGGCGTGAACTATGGCTACACCTTC	CASSIDPGGVNYGYTF
-	TRBV29-1	TRBJ1-2	-	TGCAGCGTTACTATGGAGGGCTACACCTTC	CSVTMEGYTF
-	TRBV5-4	TRBJ2-5	-	TGTGCCAGCAGCTTGAACATTCAAGAGACCCAGTACTTC	CASSLNIQETQYF
few	TRBV10-3	TRBJ2-5	-	TGTGCCATCAGTGACATGCGGGAGACCCAGTACTTC	CAISDMRETQYF
-	TRBV10-3	TRBJ2-2	-	TGTGCCATCAGTGAACAGGGTCGCACCGGGGAGCTGTTTTTT	CAISEQGRTGELFF
-	TRBV7-3	TRBJ2-5	TRBD2	TGTGCCAGCAGCGAGTCGACTAGCGGGGAGGAGACCCAGTACTTC	CASSESTSGEETQYF
-	TRBV11-1	TRBJ2-5	-	TGTGCCAGCAGCTTAGCGGGGAGCTCCTTTCAAGAGACCCAGTACTTC	CASSLAGSSFQETQYF
-	TRBV6-4	TRBJ1-6	-	TGTGCCAGCAGTGACCGACAGTGGCTCACCTATAATTCACCCCTCCACTTT	CASSDRQWLTYNSPLHF
-	TRBV2	TRBJ2-1	TRBD2	TGTGCCAGCAGCGATGTAGGACTAGCGGGGGCTTACAATGAGCAGTTCTTC	CASSDVGLAGAYNEQFF
-	TRBV10-3	TRBJ1-5	-	TGTGCCATCAGCGGGACCGCCCAAGATCAGCCCCAGCATTTT	CAISGTAQDQPQHF
-	TRBV18	TRBJ1-1	-	TGTGCCAGCTCACCAAGGGCGGGATCGGACACTGAAGCTTTCTTT	CASSPRAGSDTEAFF
-	TRBV5-5	TRBJ2-7	-	TGTGCCAGCAGCTTAGTCAGTCGGCCGGGGCCCTACGAGCAGTACTTC	CASSLVSRPGPYEQYF